The subject of this entry is one T cell receptor beta chain. Its antigen is not known. The use of a sample-barcoded 5' primer and a J-beta primer mix characterized a second PCR of 7 to 11 cycles. Each cDNA was tagged by a template-switch adaptor containing 12 random nucleotides. Each CDR3 protein gets one entry after TCRdb re-called the 5' RACE reads with MiXCR. The data contain about 1.4 million distinct CDR3 sequences, approximately 63% of them singletons. Per-sample PBMC isolation yielded at least 6 million cells. This sample stems from a study of blood T cells in healthy people across ages. Overall study findings and caveats: Across the age range, TCR beta diversity per million T cells fell in a roughly linear way. Greater diversity and more naive CD4+ cells were seen in long-lived donors than in aged donors.

This TCR derives from a man between 18 and 29 years old in good health. Sequenced input: blood.

The chain's CDR3 is CASSLDTEQYF. In nucleotides, the CDR3 is TGTGCCAGCAGCTTAGATACCGAGCAGTACTTC. The chain carries TRBV7-6 and TRBJ2-7; D uncertain. Germline V gives CDR1 SGHVS, CDR2 FNYEAQ. The CDR3 length is 11 residues. V lost 1 base and J lost 6, with 4 bases in between.